A single TCR beta chain is shown here with its context. No antigen is known for it. This record belongs to a study of graft-versus-host responses after intestinal transplantation. The CDR3 runs to 14 residues. Trimming cost V 2 bases and J 5 bases, with 10 bases left between them. The germline gives CDR1 SEHNR, CDR2 FQNEAQ (reference sequence). Findings and caveats of the study: Elevated graft-versus-host to host-versus-graft clonal ratios in allografts were recorded for patients with graft-donor T cell macrochimerism. Declines in HvG clones occurring early post-transplant were associated with peak circulating GvH clone levels. GvH clones turned up in recipient marrow; some had shown up first in ileum or blood.

Libraries were prepared by immunoSEQ multiplex PCR; TCRdb keeps only in-frame clonotypes and omits some of them. Altogether more than 100,000 clones are present, roughly 93% being singletons, with the ten largest covering roughly 0.11%. Here the sequenced sample was unstimulated CD4+ T cells sorted from spleen or lymph node cells, taken before intestinal transplant. The genes are TRBV7-9 and TRBJ2-1; D uncertain. The sequence was collected from a human donor who received an intestinal transplant. The CDR3 bases are TGTGCCAGCAGCTTAATTCCGGGTAACAATGAGCAGTTCTTC. It is translated as CASSLIPGNNEQFF. Supplemented by reference TRBV7-9 and TRBJ2-1, the full variable domain reads DTGVSQNPRHKITKRGQNVTFRCDPISEHNRLYWYRQTLGQGPEFLTYFQNEAQLEKSRLLSDRFSAERPKGSFSTLEIQRTEQGDSAMYLCASSLIPGNNEQFFGPGTRLTVL.